The 30 T cell receptor beta chains presented below share a single source sample, sequenced in a study of blood T cells in healthy people across ages. PCR was performed a second time for about 7 to 11 cycles using a sample-barcoded 5' primer and a J-beta primer mix. Each CDR3 protein is one row after TCRdb ran MiXCR on the 5' RACE reads. The repertoire holds just under 750,000 distinct CDR3 sequences, with approximately 22% as singletons. Sequencing used blood. The origin of the receptors is a man in his 70s in good health.

CDR3 sequence: CASRIAGGPRTQYF. CDR3 DNA sequence: TGTGCCAGCAGAATAGCGGGGGGCCCCCGGACGCAGTATTTT. The chain uses TRBV12-3 or TRBV12-4 and TRBJ2-3; 10 bases agree with TRBD2. The CDR3 runs to 14 residues. Trimming removed 6 bases from V and 9 bases from J; junction bases left unmatched: 9.

The chain recombines TRBV7-2 with TRBJ1-1, with D possibly matching TRBD1 (6 bases). From germline, CDR1 is SGHTA and CDR2 FQGNSA. There are 14 residues in the CDR3. Trimming stripped 5 bases from V and 11 bases from J, with 21 bases between. The CDR3 nucleotides read TGTGCCAGCAGCCCCCAACAGGGATACCAAAAGGCTTTCTTT. Its protein is CASSPQQGYQKAFF.

This clonotype was counted a few times. The chain links TRBV7-9 to TRBJ1-3; TRBD1 matches 9 bases. Losses at the gene ends were 5 bases for V and 1 base for J; bases not matched to a gene: 3. The CDR3 covers 15 residues. From germline, CDR1 is SEHNR and CDR2 FQNEAQ (reference sequence). The CDR3 DNA reads TGTGCCAGCAGCAACAGGGGGCAGTCTGGAAACACCATATATTTT. Encoded protein: CASSNRGQSGNTIYF.

This clonotype was seen a handful of times. The CDR3 bases are TGTGCCAGCAGTTTGGCGGGGACAGTGCGGCTAGCCAAAAACATTCAGTACTTC. Protein product: CASSLAGTVRLAKNIQYF. J is TRBJ2-4 and V is TRBV12-3 or TRBV12-4; D might be TRBD1 (7 bases). The germline V and J ends were trimmed by 3 bases and 0 bases, with 18 bases remaining between them. CDR3 length: 18 amino acids.

CDR3 bases: TGTGCCAGCAGCTTAGCGCTAGCGACCTACAATGAGCAGTTCTTC. This translates into CASSLALATYNEQFF. The rearrangement joins TRBV7-8 to TRBJ2-1, with D maybe TRBD2 (6 bases). This CDR3 spans 15 amino acids. Trimming stripped 0 bases from V and 2 bases from J, with 8 bases between. Germline values: CDR1 SGHVS, CDR2 FQNEAQ. The variable domain in full, with the rest retrieved from reference TRBV7-8 and TRBJ2-1, is GAGVSQSPRYKVAKRGQDVALRCDPISGHVSLFWYQQALGQGPEFLTYFQNEAQLDKSGLPSDRFFAERPEGSVSTLKIQRTQQEDSAVYLCASSLALATYNEQFFGPGTRLTVL.

This clonotype was seen ten or more times. This chain links TRBV7-3 with TRBJ2-5; D gene unclear. Germline loops: CDR1 SGHTA, CDR2 FQGTGA. The CDR3 loop spans 13 amino acids. V gave up 1 base and J gave up 5 bases, with 8 bases separating them. The CDR3 sequence is CASSLMVQETQYF. CDR3 bases: TGTGCCAGCAGCTTAATGGTCCAGGAGACCCAGTACTTC.

The V call is TRBV19, the J call TRBJ1-4; D perhaps matches TRBD1 (5 bases). CDR3 length equals 14 residues. In germline, CDR1 is LNHDA, CDR2 SQIVND (reference sequence). With 10 bases removed from V and 8 bases from J, the gap between germline ends came to 20 bases. The CDR3 nucleotides read TGTGCCACCCGGAGGGGAGACACGGACGAAAAACTGTTTTTT. Amino acid sequence: CATRRGDTDEKLFF.

This sequence joins TRBV25-1 and TRBJ1-4, with 8 positions matching TRBD1. Germline values: CDR1 MGHDK, CDR2 SYGVNS. After removal of 3 bases from V and 7 bases from J, the junction contained 4 bases not matched to a gene. The CDR3 sequence is 14 residues long. The CDR3 here is CASSEGTGVEKLFF. The DNA for the CDR3 is TGTGCCAGCAGTGAGGGGACAGGTGTTGAAAAACTGTTTTTT.

There are a few counts of this clonotype. V is TRBV2 and J is TRBJ1-4; tentative D call: TRBD1 (6 bases). Germline assignment: CDR1 SNHLY and CDR2 FYNNEI. The CDR3 contains 17 residues. Between the trimmed V and J ends, which lost 6 bases and 5 bases, there was a span of 22 bases. In nucleotides, the CDR3 is TGTGCCAGCAGGGCCCGGAACAGGGTTCCGGAAAATGAAAAACTGTTTTTT. Translated: CASRARNRVPENEKLFF.

This clonotype was picked up a small number of times. The J gene is TRBJ2-3, the V gene TRBV30; D is ambiguous. Looked up from germline, CDR1 is GTSNPN and CDR2 is SVGIG (reference sequence). This CDR3 spans 14 amino acids. The V end was cut by 5 bases, the J end by 5 bases, with 17 bases between. This CDR3 reads CAWGLPPHRDTQYF. CDR3 in DNA: TGTGCCTGGGGCCTCCCTCCCCACAGAGATACGCAGTATTTT.

This clonotype appeared a few times. This chain uses TRBV12-3 or TRBV12-4 with TRBJ2-5, with D possibly matching TRBD2 (5 bases). V was trimmed by 6 bases and J by 3 bases, leaving 14 bases between them. The CDR3 sequence is 14 residues long. The CDR3 loop reads CASSYIGLEETQYF. CDR3 coding DNA: TGTGCCAGCAGCTATATTGGACTCGAAGAGACCCAGTACTTC.

This clonotype was detected a few times. The V call is TRBV5-1, the J call TRBJ2-1; TRBD2 aligns across 10 bases. CDR3 length: 15 residues. V shed 1 base and J 9 bases; nucleotides not matched to a gene: 7. Germline CDR1 is SGHRS and CDR2 is YFSETQ. The CDR3 DNA reads TGCGCCAGCAGCTTGAAGGCTAGCGGGGGCGGTGAGCAGTTCTTC. Protein product: CASSLKASGGGEQFF.

This clonotype has just a few counts. V usage is TRBV5-1 and J usage is TRBJ2-7; unclear D gene. From germline, CDR1 is SGHRS and CDR2 YFSETQ. This CDR3 is 13 amino acids long. Trimming pared 0 bases from V and 7 bases from J, leaving 11 bases between. The CDR3 protein is CASSLEGLREQYF. CDR3 nucleotides: TGCGCCAGCAGCTTGGAAGGTCTTAGGGAGCAGTACTTC.

This clonotype has a handful of counts. The V gene is TRBV20-1, the J gene TRBJ2-5, with TRBD2 matching over 8 bases. TRBJ2-1 explains the end of the DNA better; the J call may be wrong. The CDR3 consists of 16 residues. Germline V gene data show CDR1 as DFQATT and CDR2 as SNEGSKA (reference sequence). CDR3 in DNA: TGCAGTGCCCCCCAGAGCGGGAGCCAAATTTACAATGAGCAGTTCTTC. It is translated as CSAPQSGSQIYNEQFF.

This clonotype has only a few counts. This chain uses TRBV12-3 or TRBV12-4 with TRBJ1-1; possibly TRBD1 for D (5 bases). Trimming removed 2 bases at V and 6 bases at J, with 13 bases between. CDR3 size: 14 residues. The CDR3 reads CASSLRAGTSEAFF. Written as DNA, the CDR3 is TGTGCCAGCAGTTTAAGGGCCGGGACTTCTGAAGCTTTCTTT.

The CDR3 DNA reads as TGTGCCATCAGTGAACCGGACTACACAGATACGCAGTATTTT. This encodes CAISEPDYTDTQYF. V gene TRBV10-3 combines with J gene TRBJ2-3; possibly TRBD2 for D (6 bases). This CDR3 region has 14 residues. Per germline, CDR1 ENHRY and CDR2 SYGVKD. Deletions cut 3 bases from V and 2 bases from J, with 9 bases between.

In this sample, this clonotype turned up a few times. This chain links TRBV4-3 with TRBJ1-5; D not resolved. The CDR3 totals 13 residues. The V gene lost 3 bases and the J gene lost 5 bases, with 8 bases spanning the gap. CDR1 LGHNA and CDR2 YSLEER come from the germline V gene. The CDR3, as DNA: TGCGCCAGCAGCCAGGGATGGGATCAGCCCCAGCATTTT. Its protein product is CASSQGWDQPQHF.

In its sample, this clonotype was seen a few times. The gene calls are TRBV5-1 and TRBJ2-5; TRBD2 agrees at 14 bases. The closer fit of TRBJ2-7 to the DNA end suggests the J call may be wrong. Germline V gene sequence: CDR1 SGHRS, CDR2 YFSETQ. The CDR3 length is 17 residues. The CDR3 sequence is CASSSGLAGDNWYEQYV. Here the CDR3 DNA reads TGCGCCAGCAGCTCGGGACTAGCGGGAGATAATTGGTACGAGCAGTACGTC.

This chain links TRBV20-1 with TRBJ2-5; D possibly uses TRBD1 or TRBD2 (5 bases each). The assigned J gene may be wrong: the sequence end matches TRBJ2-7 better. CDR1 is DFQATT and CDR2 is SNEGSKA in the germline V gene (reference sequence). CDR3 length: 13 amino acids. The chain's CDR3 is CSAWDGNSYEQYF. CDR3 DNA sequence: TGCAGTGCTTGGGACGGTAACTCCTACGAGCAGTACTTC.

This clonotype was counted a few times. In DNA form, the CDR3 reads TGTGCCAGCACCTTAACAGGGCCTTTCGCTGAAGCTTTCTTT. This codes for CASTLTGPFAEAFF. This rearrangement joins TRBV12-3 or TRBV12-4 to TRBJ1-1; D may be TRBD1 (6 bases). CDR3 size: 14 residues. V lost 7 bases and J 6 bases, leaving 18 bases between the germline ends.

The rearrangement uses TRBV3-1 and TRBJ2-1, with 8 bases matching TRBD2. The V segment lost 5 bases and the J segment 9 bases; nucleotides outside the gene matches: 15. CDR3 size: 16 residues. CDR1 LGHDT and CDR2 YNNKEL come from the germline V gene (reference sequence). The CDR3: CASSSGPGLGIREQFF. The CDR3 DNA sequence: TGTGCCAGCAGCTCAGGTCCGGGACTAGGAATACGTGAGCAGTTCTTC.

This chain links TRBV7-9 with TRBJ1-1; D is ambiguous. The CDR3 is 15 residues long. CDR1 is SEHNR and CDR2 is FQNEAQ in the germline V gene (reference sequence). The ends were cut back, 5 bases at V and 1 base at J, with 14 bases in the middle. CDR3 DNA: TGTGCCAGCAGCCCCGGACCCGGAACGAACACTGAAGCTTTCTTT. Protein: CASSPGPGTNTEAFF.

The rearrangement uses TRBV6-1 and TRBJ2-3, with 12 bases aligning to TRBD2. V lost 6 bases and J lost 0; bases outside the gene matches: 16. Germline V gene lookup returns CDR1 MNHNS and CDR2 SASEGT. The CDR3 runs 20 residues. The CDR3 coding sequence is TGTGCCAGCAGCCCCTGGACTAGCGGGGCCCTAACTTCTAGCACAGATACGCAGTATTTT. This sequence encodes CASSPWTSGALTSSTDTQYF.

Many counts were recorded for this clonotype. The chain is built from TRBV29-1 and TRBJ1-5; D not resolved. V lost 4 bases to trimming and J lost 1 base, with 8 bases between them. The CDR3 is 13 amino acids. Germline loops: CDR1 SQVTM, CDR2 ANQGSEA. The CDR3 sequence is CSVVAGSNQPQHF. The CDR3 bases are TGCAGCGTTGTAGCGGGGAGCAATCAGCCCCAGCATTTT.

In its sample, this clonotype was seen a few times. The genes are TRBV20-1 and TRBJ1-5; D gene ambiguous. V lost 1 base to trimming and J lost 4 bases, with 8 bases between them. The germline CDR1 and CDR2 sequences are DFQATT and SNEGSKA (reference sequence). This CDR3 has 13 residues. The CDR3 spells CSARAAPNQPQHF. The CDR3 DNA follows: TGCAGTGCTAGAGCTGCCCCTAATCAGCCCCAGCATTTT.

The chain combines TRBV7-9 with TRBJ1-2, with 8 nucleotides matching TRBD1. Per the germline V gene, CDR1 is SEHNR and CDR2 is FQNEAQ (reference sequence). V gave up 4 bases and J gave up 8 bases; unmatched junction bases: 9. The CDR3 has 14 amino acids. CDR3 sequence: CASSSTGGLQGYTF. The CDR3 nucleotides are TGTGCCAGCAGCTCTACAGGGGGTTTGCAAGGCTACACCTTC. Full variable domain (missing parts from reference TRBV7-9 and TRBJ1-2): DTGVSQNPRHKITKRGQNVTFRCDPISEHNRLYWYRQTLGQGPEFLTYFQNEAQLEKSRLLSDRFSAERPKGSFSTLEIQRTEQGDSAMYLCASSSTGGLQGYTFGSGTRLTVV.

Many counts were recorded for this clonotype. The CDR3 sequence is CASSPRTSGGYNEQFF. The CDR3 nucleotides read TGTGCCAGCAGTCCCCGGACTAGCGGGGGGTACAATGAGCAGTTCTTC. This chain joins TRBV27 and TRBJ2-1; TRBD2 matches 14 bases. CDR3 length equals 16 residues. The ends lost 5 bases at V and 4 bases at J; junction bases unmatched: 4. Germline V gene sequence: CDR1 MNHEY, CDR2 SMNVEV (reference sequence).

The chain is built from TRBV7-9 and TRBJ1-1, with 8 bases identical to TRBD1. This CDR3 contains 13 residues. The junction had 5 bases not matched to a gene; V was cut back by 4 bases and J by 7 bases. The germline gives CDR1 SEHNR, CDR2 FQNEAQ (reference sequence). The CDR3 spells CASSWTGKIEAFF. The DNA of the CDR3 is TGTGCCAGCAGCTGGACAGGGAAGATTGAAGCTTTCTTT.

The chain combines TRBV4-1 with TRBJ1-2; D not certain. Between the trimmed V and J ends, which lost 1 base and 5 bases, there was a span of 14 bases. CDR1 is MGHRA and CDR2 is YSYEKL in the germline V gene. The CDR3 loop spans 15 amino acids. CDR3 nucleotide sequence: TGCGCCAGCAGCCAAGGACACAACTTGCGGTATGGCTACACCTTC. Translation: CASSQGHNLRYGYTF.

The chain recombines TRBV7-9 with TRBJ1-2; TRBD1 agrees at 9 bases. CDR1 is SEHNR and CDR2 is FQNEAQ in the germline V gene (reference sequence). Trimming removed 6 bases from V and 6 bases from J; junction bases left unmatched: 8. CDR3 length: 14 amino acids. The CDR3 bases are TGTGCCAGCAGACTGGGACAGGGTGAAAATGGCTACACCTTC. Translating gives CASRLGQGENGYTF.